This TCR beta chain came from a study of blood T cell repertoires in COVID-19. As for the study in general: Sites across the United States, Italy and Spain contributed samples from acute and convalescent COVID-19.

The V and J ends lost 6 bases and 3 bases respectively, with 7 bases between them. The length of the CDR3 is 12 residues. CDR1 SNHLY and CDR2 FYNNEI come from the germline V gene. Profiling relied on immunoSEQ multiplex PCR, and the TCRdb table lists in-frame clones only, not all of them. The sample lists around 130,000 clones, around 87% occurring once. The chain joins TRBV2 to TRBJ2-3; no clear D. The specimen was peripheral blood. The receptor comes from a woman aged 60-70 years with acute or convalescent COVID-19. The CDR3 sequence is CASSPITDTQYF. Here the CDR3 DNA reads TGTGCCAGCAGCCCCATTACAGATACGCAGTATTTT.